Each of the 27 T cell receptor beta chains below was sequenced from the same sample in a study of blood T cell repertoires in COVID-19. This table comes from immunoSEQ multiplex PCR, and its TCRdb copy is limited to in-frame clones, with some not included. Seen here are 110,000 or so clones, around nine tenths observed once, and the top ten hold 19%. Source material: peripheral blood. Receptors were obtained from a human donor with acute or convalescent COVID-19. The donor label of this sample is uncertain.

The chain is built from TRBV9 and TRBJ2-7; maybe TRBD1 (5 bases). This CDR3 is built from 14 residues. V lost 0 bases and J 3 bases, leaving 10 bases between the germline ends. Germline V CDR1 and CDR2: SGDLS, YYNGEE. This CDR3 is CASSVDDSYYEQYF. DNA for the CDR3: TGTGCCAGCAGCGTAGATGACAGCTACTACGAGCAGTACTTC. Combining the CDR3 with reference TRBV9 and TRBJ2-7 gives the whole variable domain DSGVTQTPKHLITATGQRVTLRCSPRSGDLSVYWYQQSLDQGLQFLIQYYNGEERAKGNILERFSAQQFPDLHSELNLSSLELGDSALYFCASSVDDSYYEQYFGPGTRLTVT.

The V and J genes are TRBV28 and TRBJ1-1; a weak D match, TRBD1 (5 bases). With 4 bases removed from V and 1 base from J, the gap between germline ends came to 10 bases. There are 14 residues in the CDR3. Germline-derived CDR1 and CDR2 are MDHEN and SYDVKM. The CDR3 bases are TGTGCCAGCAGTTCGGGGGGATCGAACACTGAAGCTTTCTTT. Its protein product is CASSSGGSNTEAFF.

The chain uses TRBV7-7 and TRBJ2-1; TRBD2 is a possible D gene (5 bases). V lost 5 bases to trimming and J lost 6 bases, with 14 bases between them. Germline V gene sequence: CDR1 SSHAT, CDR2 FNYEAQ (reference sequence). The CDR3 covers 14 residues. The CDR3 region has the DNA TGTGCCAGCAGCATATCGTATACTAGCAATGAGCAGTTCTTC. Protein product: CASSISYTSNEQFF.

This sequence joins TRBV7-2 and TRBJ2-1; D not certain. The CDR3 is 17 residues long. From germline, CDR1 is SGHTA and CDR2 FQGNSA. V lost 1 base and J 0 bases, leaving 13 bases between the germline ends. CDR3 sequence (DNA): TGTGCCAGCAGCTTAGGGCTCAGAGGAAGCTCCTACAATGAGCAGTTCTTC. Its translation is CASSLGLRGSSYNEQFF.

The V and J genes are TRBV9 and TRBJ1-2; TRBD1 aligns across 12 bases. Germline V gene sequence: CDR1 SGDLS, CDR2 YYNGEE. The CDR3 is 16 amino acids. The V segment lost 3 bases and the J segment 4 bases; nucleotides outside the gene matches: 7. The CDR3 loop is CASSATPGQGAYGYTF. The CDR3, as DNA: TGTGCCAGCAGCGCTACGCCGGGACAGGGGGCCTATGGCTACACCTTC. Full variable domain (rest looked up from reference TRBV9 and TRBJ1-2): DSGVTQTPKHLITATGQRVTLRCSPRSGDLSVYWYQQSLDQGLQFLIQYYNGEERAKGNILERFSAQQFPDLHSELNLSSLELGDSALYFCASSATPGQGAYGYTFGSGTRLTVV.

The chain combines TRBV6-5 with TRBJ1-2; the match to TRBD1 covers 8 bases. Germline CDR1 reads MNHEY; CDR2 reads SVGAGI. CDR3 size: 13 residues. Germline trimming cut 5 bases from V and 3 bases from J; bases unmatched to any gene: 2. The CDR3 protein is CASSKQGDYGYTF. CDR3 bases: TGTGCCAGCAGTAAACAGGGGGACTATGGCTACACCTTC.

In DNA, the CDR3 is TGTGCCAGTAGCCTGGGGGACTATGGTTACAATGAGCAGTTCTTC. Amino acids: CASSLGDYGYNEQFF. The gene calls are TRBV19 and TRBJ2-1; 7 bases fit TRBD2. The CDR3 loop spans 15 amino acids. The germline V gene has CDR1 LNHDA and CDR2 SQIVND (reference sequence). The junction had 9 bases not matched to a gene; V was cut back by 6 bases and J by 4 bases.

This clone was seen just once. The chain carries TRBV5-1 and TRBJ1-6; 8 bases agree with TRBD1. CDR3 length equals 16 residues. The germline V gene has CDR1 SGHRS and CDR2 YFSETQ. V dropped 2 bases and J dropped 0; count of bases not matched to a gene: 1. CDR3 loop: CASSLQGGSYNSPLHF. The CDR3, as DNA: TGCGCCAGCAGCTTACAGGGGGGCTCCTATAATTCACCCCTCCACTTT.

CDR3 sequence reads: CASTYKGQPQHF. In DNA form, the CDR3 reads TGTGCCAGCACCTATAAGGGGCAGCCCCAGCATTTT. The chain uses TRBV7-9 and TRBJ1-5, with D tentatively TRBD1 (5 bases). The CDR3 has 12 residues. CDR1 is SEHNR, CDR2 FQNEAQ, per germline (reference sequence). V was shortened by 7 bases and J by 7 bases, with 11 bases between the two germline ends.

The chain employs TRBV6-2 or TRBV6-3 and TRBJ1-2; possibly TRBD1 for D (5 bases). There are 13 residues in the CDR3. Trimming stripped 6 bases from V and 4 bases from J, with 12 bases between. Germline V gene lookup returns CDR1 MNHEY and CDR2 SVGEGT. The CDR3 region has the DNA TGTGCCAGCAGCCTGGACACACTCTATGGCTACACCTTC. Amino acids: CASSLDTLYGYTF.

V and J are TRBV21-1 and TRBJ2-7; TRBD2 reflects the table's D call only, with no check against the DNA. TRBV21-1 is an annotated pseudogene. This CDR3 has 14 residues. The CDR3 sequence is CASSALAGAGEQYF. DNA of the CDR3: TGTGCCAGCAGCGCACTAGCGGGGGCGGGGGAGCAGTACTTC.

This clone was picked up one time. The chain couples TRBV11-3 to TRBJ2-1, with 9 positions matching TRBD2. Per germline, CDR1 SGHNT and CDR2 YENEEA. V lost 1 base to trimming and J lost 4 bases; unmatched junction nucleotides: 5. The CDR3 consists of 16 residues. The CDR3 DNA reads TGTGCCAGCAGCTTAGCGGGTAGCGGGGGATACAATGAGCAGTTCTTC. It translates to CASSLAGSGGYNEQFF.

The rearrangement links TRBV6-5 to TRBJ1-5; D perhaps matches TRBD1 (5 bases). Trimming removed 7 bases at V and 6 bases at J, with 19 bases between. This CDR3 is built from 15 residues. Germline values: CDR1 MNHEY, CDR2 SVGAGI. CDR3 in DNA: TGTGCCAGCAACCGATTGGATGGAGGGGCTCAGCCCCAGCATTTT. Encoded protein: CASNRLDGGAQPQHF.

This clone was seen a single time. The chain recombines TRBV10-3 with TRBJ1-2; D ambiguous. The CDR3 covers 14 residues. Germline assignment: CDR1 ENHRY and CDR2 SYGVKD. With 2 bases removed from V and 0 bases from J, the gap between germline ends came to 7 bases. Written as DNA, the CDR3 is TGTGCCATCAGTGAGACTCTTGCTAACTATGGCTACACCTTC. It translates to CAISETLANYGYTF.

CDR3 DNA: TGCGCCAGCAGCCTCAATTACGGACAGGGAGGAAACACCATATATTTT. This codes for CASSLNYGQGGNTIYF. V is TRBV4-3 and J is TRBJ1-3, with 8 bases identical to TRBD1. V was pared by 4 bases and J by 4 bases, with 9 bases of the junction left unmatched. CDR3 length: 16 residues. In germline, CDR1 is LGHNA, CDR2 YSLEER.

The chain links TRBV28 to TRBJ2-7; D is uncertain. CDR1 and CDR2 (germline): MDHEN, SYDVKM. V was pared by 3 bases and J by 7 bases, with 10 bases between. CDR3 length: 12 residues. The CDR3 DNA sequence: TGTGCCAGCAGTTTGCCAGTCGGGGAGCAGTACTTC. Residues: CASSLPVGEQYF.

CDR3 in amino acids: CASRRSETQYF. The CDR3 DNA is TGTGCCAGCCGTCGTTCGGAGACCCAGTACTTC. This chain joins TRBV3-1 (or the pseudogene TRBV3-2) and TRBJ2-5; D remains unclear. This CDR3 spans 11 amino acids. Germline loops: CDR1 LGHDT, CDR2 YNNKEL (reference sequence). V was clipped by 8 bases and J by 5 bases, with 9 bases between them.

This clone was picked up one time. The CDR3 loop reads CSASKETQYF. DNA for the CDR3: TGCAGTGCTTCTAAAGAGACCCAGTACTTC. The J gene is TRBJ2-5, the V gene TRBV20-1; D is uncertain. This CDR3 contains 10 residues. The V and J ends lost 5 bases and 3 bases respectively, with 4 bases between them. The germline CDR1 and CDR2 sequences are DFQATT and SNEGSKA (reference sequence).

The genes are TRBV7-9 and TRBJ2-1, with 9 nucleotides matching TRBD2. CDR3 length: 15 amino acids. V lost 8 bases, J lost 2 bases, and 7 bases stayed unmatched. Germline V lookup: CDR1 SEHNR, CDR2 FQNEAQ (reference sequence). The CDR3 region has the DNA TGTGCCAGCCGCGAGGGACTAGCAGCCTACAATGAGCAGTTCTTC. Translating it yields CASREGLAAYNEQFF. Full variable domain (remainder filled in from reference TRBV7-9 and TRBJ2-1): DTGVSQNPRHKITKRGQNVTFRCDPISEHNRLYWYRQTLGQGPEFLTYFQNEAQLEKSRLLSDRFSAERPKGSFSTLEIQRTEQGDSAMYLCASREGLAAYNEQFFGPGTRLTVL.

The J gene is TRBJ1-2, the V gene TRBV28, with 10 bases identical to TRBD1. From germline, CDR1 is MDHEN and CDR2 SYDVKM. This CDR3 is 15 amino acids long. V dropped 6 bases and J dropped 7; count of bases not matched to a gene: 11. CDR3 residues: CASRLGQGGFSGYTF. The CDR3 region has the DNA TGTGCCAGCAGACTCGGACAGGGGGGATTTTCTGGCTACACCTTC.

V gene TRBV6-2 or TRBV6-3 combines with J gene TRBJ1-5; a possible D gene is TRBD1 (6 bases). The V end lost 2 bases, the J end lost 1 base, and 15 bases lay between the germline ends. Germline CDR1 and CDR2: MNHEY and SVGEGT. This CDR3 has 17 residues. CDR3 loop: CASSYKQGFLSNQPQHF. The CDR3 region has the DNA TGTGCCAGCAGTTACAAACAGGGATTTTTGAGCAATCAGCCCCAGCATTTT.

The gene calls are TRBV7-9 and TRBJ2-2; tentative D call: TRBD2 (6 bases). Germline values: CDR1 SEHNR, CDR2 FQNEAQ (reference sequence). The ends were cut back, 4 bases at V and 5 bases at J, with 17 bases in the middle. This CDR3 has 16 residues. This chain's CDR3 is CASSYGAGGYTGELFF. CDR3 DNA sequence: TGTGCCAGCAGCTACGGAGCGGGTGGTTATACCGGGGAGCTGTTTTTT.

V usage is TRBV7-9 and J usage is TRBJ2-3; 7 nucleotides line up with TRBD2. The CDR3 has 13 residues. Germline lookup yields CDR1 SEHNR and CDR2 FQNEAQ (reference sequence). Trimming took 11 bases from V and 2 from J; bases not matched to a gene: 7. The CDR3 DNA reads TGTGCCGGGAGAGCGGGGCCCACAGATACGCAGTATTTT. This encodes CAGRAGPTDTQYF.

This clone has only a few counts. The rearrangement joins TRBV6-5 to TRBJ1-4; D possibly corresponds to TRBD1 (6 bases). V lost 7 bases and J 5 bases, leaving 14 bases between the germline ends. Germline V gene sequence: CDR1 MNHEY, CDR2 SVGAGI. CDR3 length equals 14 residues. CDR3 residues: CASTTGSENEKLFF. CDR3 DNA sequence: TGTGCCAGCACCACAGGGTCCGAGAATGAAAAACTGTTTTTT.

The rearrangement joins TRBV2 to TRBJ1-5; D remains unclear. The germline CDR1 and CDR2 sequences are SNHLY and FYNNEI. The CDR3 extends over 15 amino acids. The V end was cut by 6 bases, the J end by 1 base, with 13 bases between. The DNA for the CDR3 is TGTGCCAGCAGCCACTCCACTCGGAGCAATCAGCCCCAGCATTTT. Amino acid sequence: CASSHSTRSNQPQHF.

This rearrangement joins TRBV28 to TRBJ1-5; D is undetermined. Trimming took 5 bases from V and 5 from J, leaving 13 bases between them. The CDR3 runs 14 residues. Germline V gene sequence: CDR1 MDHEN, CDR2 SYDVKM. The CDR3 here is CASSEDYYHQPQHF. The CDR3 nucleotides are TGTGCCAGCAGTGAGGACTATTATCATCAGCCCCAGCATTTT.

J is TRBJ1-6 and V is TRBV5-3; D is unresolved. TRBV5-3 is placed among ORFs of uncertain function. Deletions cut 4 bases from V and 5 bases from J, with 19 bases between. This CDR3 has 17 residues. CDR3 nucleotide sequence: TGTGCCAGAAGCATGCTCTTATCCGGGGTGGATAATTCACCCCTCCACTTT. This encodes CARSMLLSGVDNSPLHF.